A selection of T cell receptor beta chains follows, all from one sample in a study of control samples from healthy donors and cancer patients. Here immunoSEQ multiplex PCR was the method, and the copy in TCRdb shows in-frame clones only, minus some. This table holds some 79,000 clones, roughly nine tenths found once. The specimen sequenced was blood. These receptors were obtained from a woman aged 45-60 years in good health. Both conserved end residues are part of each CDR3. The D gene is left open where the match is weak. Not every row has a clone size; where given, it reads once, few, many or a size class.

CDR3nt: TGTGCCAGCTCGGCGGGGAGCTCCTACGAGCAGTACTTC
CDR3aa: CASSAGSSYEQYF
v_gene: TRBV6-6
j_gene: TRBJ2-7
d_gene: -
abundance: -

CDR3nt: TGTGCCAGCAGTTACGGGTCGGGCAATCAGCCCCAGCATTTT
CDR3aa: CASSYGSGNQPQHF
v_gene: TRBV6-2/TRBV6-3
j_gene: TRBJ1-5
d_gene: -
abundance: -

CDR3nt: TGTGCCAGCAGCCAAGGGGGGAACACTGAAGCTTTCTTT
CDR3aa: CASSQGGNTEAFF
v_gene: TRBV3-1/TRBV3-2
j_gene: TRBJ1-1
d_gene: -
abundance: -

CDR3nt: TGTGCCAGCAGCAAAGCTCCGGGACTAGGGGGCTACAATGAGCAGTTCTTC
CDR3aa: CASSKAPGLGGYNEQFF
v_gene: TRBV3-1/TRBV3-2
j_gene: TRBJ2-1
d_gene: TRBD2
abundance: -

CDR3nt: TGTGCCAGCAGCTTAGCCCGGGGGCGCAATCAGCCCCAGCATTTT
CDR3aa: CASSLARGRNQPQHF
v_gene: TRBV11-3
j_gene: TRBJ1-5
d_gene: -
abundance: -

CDR3nt: TGCGCCAGCAGCCACTTACCGGGACAGGGGGCATCGGGAAACACCATATATTTT
CDR3aa: CASSHLPGQGASGNTIYF
v_gene: TRBV4-1
j_gene: TRBJ1-3
d_gene: TRBD1
abundance: -

CDR3nt: TGTGCCAGTAGTATAGCGGGGGTCGATCAGCCCCAGCATTTT
CDR3aa: CASSIAGVDQPQHF
v_gene: TRBV19
j_gene: TRBJ1-5
d_gene: -
abundance: -

CDR3nt: TGTGCCAGCAGACAGGGGTCTGGGGCCAACGTCCTGACTTTC
CDR3aa: CASRQGSGANVLTF
v_gene: TRBV2
j_gene: TRBJ2-6
d_gene: TRBD1
abundance: -

CDR3nt: TGTGCCAGCGGCCCTCCCCTCAGGTTCACTAATGAAAAACTGTTTTTT
CDR3aa: CASGPPLRFTNEKLFF
v_gene: TRBV7-9
j_gene: TRBJ1-4
d_gene: -
abundance: -

CDR3nt: TGTGCCAGCAGTTACTCAAGCGGGAGTTACAATGAGCAGTTCTTC
CDR3aa: CASSYSSGSYNEQFF
v_gene: TRBV6-5
j_gene: TRBJ2-1
d_gene: TRBD2
abundance: -

CDR3nt: TGCGCCAGCAGCCTCATGACGACAGGCCAGCCCCAGCATTTT
CDR3aa: CASSLMTTGQPQHF
v_gene: TRBV4-1
j_gene: TRBJ1-5
d_gene: -
abundance: -

CDR3nt: TGTGCCAGCAGCCCGATTTCTCGCACAGATACGCAGTATTTT
CDR3aa: CASSPISRTDTQYF
v_gene: TRBV13
j_gene: TRBJ2-3
d_gene: -
abundance: few

CDR3nt: TGTGCCAGCAGGGGACTTTACGAGCAGTACTTC
CDR3aa: CASRGLYEQYF
v_gene: TRBV6-5
j_gene: TRBJ2-7
d_gene: -
abundance: -

CDR3nt: TGTGCCAGCAGTTGGGGACTCTCTGGAAACACCATATATTTT
CDR3aa: CASSWGLSGNTIYF
v_gene: TRBV28
j_gene: TRBJ1-3
d_gene: -
abundance: once

CDR3nt: TGTGCCAGCAGCCCCACCGGGGGCAGTTACTACGAGCAGTACTTC
CDR3aa: CASSPTGGSYYEQYF
v_gene: TRBV7-8
j_gene: TRBJ2-7
d_gene: -
abundance: -

CDR3nt: TGTGCCAGCAGCTTTGGGATTAGCGGGATGGGCTCCTACAATGAGCAGTTCTTC
CDR3aa: CASSFGISGMGSYNEQFF
v_gene: TRBV5-4
j_gene: TRBJ2-1
d_gene: TRBD2
abundance: once

CDR3nt: TGCGCCAGCAGGGGAAGTCAGGGGAACACTGAAGCTTTCTTT
CDR3aa: CASRGSQGNTEAFF
v_gene: TRBV10-1
j_gene: TRBJ1-1
d_gene: -
abundance: -

CDR3nt: TGTGCCACCAGTGACCCCAGGGTTAAAAATGAAAAACTGTTTTTT
CDR3aa: CATSDPRVKNEKLFF
v_gene: TRBV24-1
j_gene: TRBJ1-4
d_gene: -
abundance: -

CDR3nt: TGTGCCAGCAGTCCCCGTGGTAGCGGGAGGATAAATGAGCAGTTCTTC
CDR3aa: CASSPRGSGRINEQFF
v_gene: TRBV28
j_gene: TRBJ2-1
d_gene: TRBD2
abundance: -

CDR3nt: TGTGCCAGCAGTTACTCAGGGGGTTCCGACACGCAGTATTTT
CDR3aa: CASSYSGGSDTQYF
v_gene: TRBV6-5
j_gene: TRBJ2-3
d_gene: -
abundance: -

CDR3nt: TGTGCCAGCAGCTTGGTTCTGGACAGCTCCTACGAGCAGTACTTC
CDR3aa: CASSLVLDSSYEQYF
v_gene: TRBV5-4
j_gene: TRBJ2-7
d_gene: -
abundance: -

CDR3nt: TGTGCCAGCAGGGACCTTAGGGGAAGGGGCGAGCAGTACTTC
CDR3aa: CASRDLRGRGEQYF
v_gene: TRBV2
j_gene: TRBJ2-7
d_gene: -
abundance: -

CDR3nt: TGTGCCAGCACGCACAGGGGGGTAACTAATGAAAAACTGTTTTTT
CDR3aa: CASTHRGVTNEKLFF
v_gene: TRBV5-8
j_gene: TRBJ1-4
d_gene: TRBD1
abundance: -

CDR3nt: TGCGCCAGCAGTGGGAGGCTAGCGGGAGGAACAGATACGCAGTATTTT
CDR3aa: CASSGRLAGGTDTQYF
v_gene: TRBV5-1
j_gene: TRBJ2-3
d_gene: TRBD2
abundance: -